This TCR beta chain was sequenced during a study of graft-versus-host responses after intestinal transplantation. Study results and limitations: Graft-donor T cell macrochimerism coincided with high graft-versus-host to host-versus-graft clonal ratios in allografts. Early after transplant, HvG declines were associated with peak levels of circulating GvH clones. Some GvH clones were seen earlier in gut or blood, suggesting intestinal origin.

Germline CDR1 reads MNHEY; CDR2 reads SVGAGI. Deletions cut 7 bases from V and 2 bases from J, with 17 bases between. The CDR3 extends over 15 amino acids. Sequencing used immunoSEQ multiplex PCR; TCRdb keeps in-frame clones, though not all of them. The table lists about 90,000 clones, less than 95% of them singletons, with 0.3% to 0.35% in the top ten. Regarding this clone: Antigen specificity is unknown.

The receptor comes from a human donor who was the organ donor for an intestinal transplant. Sequencing was performed on unstimulated CD4+ T cells sorted from spleen or lymph node cells, taken before transplant. The gene calls are TRBV6-5 and TRBJ1-2; possible D gene TRBD1, 6 bases. The CDR3: CASTTGGARNYGYTF. For the CDR3, the DNA is TGTGCCAGCACCACGGGGGGGGCAAGGAACTATGGCTACACCTTC.